Described below is a single T cell receptor (beta chain) sequence and its context. What it binds is unknown. The sample originates from a study of breast tumors, draining lymph nodes, adjacent tissues. This CDR3 region has 16 residues. CDR1 and CDR2 (germline): SNHLY, FYNNEI. Trimming removed 4 bases at V and 2 bases at J, with 15 bases between. TCRdb reprocessed the multiplex PCR reads with MiXCR, giving one entry per CDR3 protein. The sample has 200,000 or so distinct CDR3 sequences, 31% seen once. Samples came from axillary lymph nodes draining the breast cancer. General study findings and limits: Tumor TCR diversity was below lymph nodes but above nontumor tissue. Tumor and nontumor repertoires were significantly more similar in luminal-like than in basal-like breast cancer.

This receptor was identified in a female donor with breast cancer. Some clones in this sample may be carry-over from other donors' samples. Material for sequencing was axillary lymph node tissue. This chain connects TRBV2 to TRBJ1-3, with a possible D match to TRBD1 (5 bases). The CDR3 DNA reads as TGTGCCAGCAGTGGACTAACTGGGGGAGCTGGAAACACCATATATTTT. This translates into CASSGLTGGAGNTIYF.